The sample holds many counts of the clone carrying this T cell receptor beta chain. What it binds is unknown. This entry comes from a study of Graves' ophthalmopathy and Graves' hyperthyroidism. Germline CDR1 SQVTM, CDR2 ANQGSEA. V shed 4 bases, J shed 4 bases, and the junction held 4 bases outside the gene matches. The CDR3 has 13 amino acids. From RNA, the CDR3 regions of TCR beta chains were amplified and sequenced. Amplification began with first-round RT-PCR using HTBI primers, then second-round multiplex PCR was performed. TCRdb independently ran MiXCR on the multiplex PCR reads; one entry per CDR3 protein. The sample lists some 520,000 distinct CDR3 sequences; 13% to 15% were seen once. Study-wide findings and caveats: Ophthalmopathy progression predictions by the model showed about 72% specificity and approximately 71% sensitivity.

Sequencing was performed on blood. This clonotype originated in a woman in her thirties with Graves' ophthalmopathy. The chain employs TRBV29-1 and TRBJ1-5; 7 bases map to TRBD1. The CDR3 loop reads CSVGTGLNQPQHF. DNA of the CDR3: TGCAGCGTTGGGACAGGCCTTAATCAGCCCCAGCATTTT.